This T cell receptor (beta chain) appears in the sequencing data of a study of molecular identifiers for immune sequencing clone quantification. Study-wide findings and caveats: With a barcode shared among identical TCR molecules, highly expanded clone sizes could be underestimated.

Many counts were recorded for this clonotype. Antigen specificity is unknown. The V gene's germline CDR1 is DFQATT and CDR2 SNEGSKA (reference sequence). The CDR3 length is 13 residues. Previously described methods and listed TCR primers produced bulk TCR libraries. TCRdb ran MiXCR on the PCR reads and lists one entry per CDR3 protein. The repertoire has some 59,000 distinct CDR3 sequences, under 30% of them found once; the top ten carry under 2%. Naive CD8 T cell sorting was performed on the CD8+CD4-CCR7+CD45RA+ phenotype. The clonotype originates from a human donor in good health. Some libraries in this study had Jurkat cell RNA spiked in. The chain carries TRBV20-1 and TRBJ2-2; D possibly corresponds to TRBD1 (5 bases). Sequencing was performed on naive CD8+ T cells from blood, with Jurkat cell RNA spiked in. Sample subset: FACS-sorted CD8+CD4-CCR7+CD45RA+ naive T cells. CDR3 nucleotide sequence: TGCAGCGCAAGGGGCCTTGGAACCGGGGAGCTGTTTTTT. Protein: CSARGLGTGELFF.